This entry lists 7 T cell receptor beta chains sequenced from one sample in a study of regulatory T cells in long-lasting Graves disease. Indicated time point: persistent/refractory GD, antithyroid drugs over 5 years with positive TRAb. PBMC RNA served as the TCR library source. Arm-PCR of CDR3 regions with iRepertoire HTBI primers generated TCR beta libraries. Each CDR3 protein gets one entry after TCRdb re-called the multiplex PCR reads with MiXCR. The sample has about 470,000 distinct CDR3 sequences; 20% to 25% are singletons. The sequencing used peripheral blood mononuclear cells (PBMCs), collected when the disease was refractory, from a patient treated with antithyroid drugs. All receptors come from a female donor with Graves disease.

This clonotype was seen at least ten times. The chain employs TRBV3-1 and TRBJ1-1; D not certain. V lost 0 bases to trimming and J lost 4 bases, with 9 bases between them. This CDR3 region has 14 residues. Germline V gene lookup returns CDR1 LGHDT and CDR2 YNNKEL (reference sequence). The CDR3 region is CASSQDLPSTEAFF. CDR3 sequence (DNA): TGTGCCAGCAGCCAAGATCTACCGAGCACTGAAGCTTTCTTT.

V is TRBV28 and J is TRBJ2-5; 11 nucleotides line up with TRBD1. Trimming at V came to 4 bases and at J to 2 bases, leaving 12 bases not matched to a gene. The CDR3 runs 18 residues. The germline gives CDR1 MDHEN, CDR2 SYDVKM. This CDR3 reads CASSSLPGTGGEQETQYF. CDR3 nucleotides: TGTGCCAGCAGTTCCTTACCAGGGACAGGGGGAGAACAAGAGACCCAGTACTTC. Full variable domain (rest looked up from reference TRBV28 and TRBJ2-5): DVKVTQSSRYLVKRTGEKVFLECVQDMDHENMFWYRQDPGLGLRLIYFSYDVKMKEKGDIPEGYSVSREKKERFSLILESASTNQTSMYLCASSSLPGTGGEQETQYFGPGTRLLVL.

This clonotype appeared many times. This chain joins TRBV28 and TRBJ2-7; D not certain. Germline CDR1 MDHEN, CDR2 SYDVKM. This CDR3 spans 14 amino acids. With 5 bases removed from V and 2 bases from J, the gap between germline ends came to 13 bases. CDR3 protein: CASSIRAKTYEQYF. CDR3 nucleotides: TGTGCCAGCAGTATTCGTGCTAAAACCTACGAGCAGTACTTC.

The chain uses TRBV29-1 and TRBJ2-5, with D maybe TRBD1 (5 bases). V lost 6 bases and J 4 bases, leaving 12 bases between the germline ends. Germline V gene sequence: CDR1 SQVTM, CDR2 ANQGSEA. The CDR3 totals 12 residues. CDR3 in amino acids: CSVGHNGETQYF. The CDR3, as DNA: TGCAGCGTCGGACACAATGGAGAGACCCAGTACTTC.

A remark on this clonotype: Since no conserved phenylalanine or tryptophan closes the CDR3, a read error is the likely cause. The chain joins TRBV19 to TRBJ1-3; tentative D call: TRBD1 (6 bases). The CDR3 totals 16 residues. Trimming shortened V by 8 bases and J by 4 bases, and 21 bases separated the two germline ends. Germline CDR1 and CDR2: LNHDA and SQIVND (reference sequence). The CDR3 region has the DNA TGTGCCAGTCGAAGGGGGGGAGGAGCGCACGGAAACACCATATATCTT. This sequence encodes CASRRGGGAHGNTIYL.

The rearrangement links TRBV30 to TRBJ1-4; possible D gene TRBD1, 6 bases. The V end was cut by 2 bases, the J end by 8 bases, with 12 bases between. Germline V gene lookup returns CDR1 GTSNPN and CDR2 SVGIG (reference sequence). The CDR3 totals 13 residues. CDR3 amino acids: CAWSIGQGEKLFF. DNA for the CDR3: TGTGCCTGGAGTATCGGGCAGGGGGAAAAACTGTTTTTT.

The chain carries TRBV6-1 and TRBJ1-5; possible D gene TRBD1, 5 bases. V shed 7 bases and J shed 5 bases, with 12 bases lying between them. This CDR3 region has 13 residues. Germline lookup yields CDR1 MNHNS and CDR2 SASEGT. The CDR3 DNA reads TGTGCCAGCACCCGACAGCTCTATCAGCCCCAGCATTTT. It specifies CASTRQLYQPQHF.